The rows below give T cell receptor beta chains drawn from one sample of a study of cytomegalovirus exposure and HLA in healthy donors. The repertoire was sequenced with immunoSEQ multiplex PCR; TCRdb's copy has only in-frame clones and lacks some. The sample yields 80,000 to 95,000 clones, 95% to 96% seen once. The specimen was PBMCs. Every receptor here comes from a woman between 18 and 29 years old in good health and CMV-seronegative. The CDR3 runs from the conserved cysteine through the conserved F or W. A D gene is named only where the DNA matches it firmly. Size tells how often a clone was seen (once, few, many) or the class of an expanded clone, and some rows leave it out.

CDR3aa: CASSLWRPGVATTNEKLFF; CDR3nt: TGTGCCAGCAGTTTATGGCGTCCGGGGGTGGCCACAACTAATGAAAAACTGTTTTTT; d_gene: .; abundance: .; v_gene: TRBV27; j_gene: TRBJ1-4
CDR3aa: CASTLGLAVYNEQFF; CDR3nt: TGTGCCAGCACCCTGGGACTAGCGGTTTACAATGAGCAGTTCTTC; d_gene: TRBD2; abundance: .; v_gene: TRBV28; j_gene: TRBJ2-1
CDR3aa: CASSLVARTGGDTQYF; CDR3nt: TGTGCCAGCAGCTTAGTGGCGCGGACGGGGGGAGATACGCAGTATTTT; d_gene: TRBD2; abundance: .; v_gene: TRBV7-2; j_gene: TRBJ2-3
CDR3aa: CASSTGQGFLQPQHF; CDR3nt: TGTGCCAGCAGCACCGGACAGGGCTTTTTACAGCCCCAGCATTTT; d_gene: TRBD1; abundance: .; v_gene: TRBV28; j_gene: TRBJ1-5
CDR3aa: CASSLRLAGNTGELFF; CDR3nt: TGTGCCAGCAGCTTAAGGCTAGCGGGGAACACCGGGGAGCTGTTTTTT; d_gene: TRBD2; abundance: .; v_gene: TRBV7-2; j_gene: TRBJ2-2
CDR3aa: CASRTDSVGTEAFF; CDR3nt: TGTGCCAGCAGGACGGACAGTGTGGGCACTGAAGCTTTCTTT; d_gene: .; abundance: .; v_gene: TRBV6-1; j_gene: TRBJ1-1
CDR3aa: CASSDNSGDPYNEQFF; CDR3nt: TGCGCCAGCAGCGATAATAGCGGGGACCCCTACAATGAGCAGTTCTTC; d_gene: TRBD2; abundance: .; v_gene: TRBV5-1; j_gene: TRBJ2-1
CDR3aa: CASSPEGAGSPLHF; CDR3nt: TGTGCCAGCTCACCGGAGGGAGCCGGTTCACCCCTCCACTTT; d_gene: .; abundance: .; v_gene: TRBV18; j_gene: TRBJ1-6
CDR3aa: CAWSLRQGVGSSYNSPLHF; CDR3nt: TGTGCCTGGAGTCTACGACAGGGGGTCGGGAGCTCCTATAATTCACCCCTCCACTTT; d_gene: TRBD1; abundance: .; v_gene: TRBV30; j_gene: TRBJ1-6
CDR3aa: CASSLDLGSSYNEQFF; CDR3nt: TGCGCCAGCAGCTTGGATCTAGGCAGCTCCTACAATGAGCAGTTCTTC; d_gene: .; abundance: .; v_gene: TRBV5-1; j_gene: TRBJ2-1
CDR3aa: CASSSRAGGAFPGETQYF; CDR3nt: TGTGCCAGCAGCTCCCGTGCAGGGGGCGCGTTCCCAGGCGAGACCCAGTACTTC; d_gene: TRBD1; abundance: .; v_gene: TRBV7-8; j_gene: TRBJ2-5
CDR3aa: CASRIDRESYEQYF; CDR3nt: TGTGCCAGCAGAATAGACAGGGAATCTTACGAGCAGTACTTC; d_gene: TRBD1; abundance: .; v_gene: TRBV11-2; j_gene: TRBJ2-7
CDR3aa: CSAHTPAQYF; CDR3nt: TGCAGTGCCCACACCCCCGCCCAGTACTTC; d_gene: .; abundance: once; v_gene: TRBV20-1; j_gene: TRBJ2-5
CDR3aa: CASKGLGGEVVRPGNEQFF; CDR3nt: TGTGCCAGCAAGGGGCTAGGGGGAGAAGTAGTTCGTCCAGGCAATGAGCAGTTCTTC; d_gene: .; abundance: .; v_gene: TRBV27; j_gene: TRBJ2-1
CDR3aa: CASTAGWTYNEQFF; CDR3nt: TGTGCCAGCACGGCGGGCTGGACCTACAATGAGCAGTTCTTC; d_gene: .; abundance: .; v_gene: TRBV2; j_gene: TRBJ2-1
CDR3aa: CASSARTSHKSSYNEQFF; CDR3nt: TGTGCCAGCAGTGCCAGGACTAGCCACAAGAGCTCCTACAATGAGCAGTTCTTC; d_gene: TRBD2; abundance: .; v_gene: TRBV25-1; j_gene: TRBJ2-1
CDR3aa: CASSQDGTGRYGYTF; CDR3nt: TGCGCCAGCAGCCAAGATGGGACAGGTCGATATGGCTACACCTTC; d_gene: TRBD1; abundance: many; v_gene: TRBV4-1; j_gene: TRBJ1-2
CDR3aa: CASSPNRYEQYF; CDR3nt: TGCGCCAGCAGCCCGAACCGGTACGAGCAGTACTTC; d_gene: .; abundance: .; v_gene: TRBV5-1; j_gene: TRBJ2-7
CDR3aa: CASDRSGALGNQPQHF; CDR3nt: TGTGCCAGTGACCGGAGCGGGGCCCTAGGGAATCAGCCCCAGCATTTT; d_gene: .; abundance: .; v_gene: TRBV19; j_gene: TRBJ1-5
CDR3aa: CASSESNSQNEKLFF; CDR3nt: TGTGCCAGCAGTGAATCCAACAGCCAAAATGAAAAACTGTTTTTT; d_gene: .; abundance: .; v_gene: TRBV25-1; j_gene: TRBJ1-4
CDR3aa: CASSLPSSGQGNTEAFF; CDR3nt: TGCGCCAGCAGCTTGCCCTCTAGTGGACAGGGAAACACTGAAGCTTTCTTT; d_gene: TRBD1; abundance: once; v_gene: TRBV5-1; j_gene: TRBJ1-1
CDR3aa: CASSPRRGQFGINNSPLHF; CDR3nt: TGTGCCAGCTCACCCCGGAGGGGGCAGTTCGGAATTAATAATTCACCCCTCCACTTT; d_gene: TRBD1; abundance: .; v_gene: TRBV18; j_gene: TRBJ1-6
CDR3aa: CASINRVAKNIQYF; CDR3nt: TGTGCCAGCATCAACAGGGTTGCCAAAAACATTCAGTACTTC; d_gene: .; abundance: .; v_gene: TRBV2; j_gene: TRBJ2-4
CDR3aa: CASSGRGRVNTEAFF; CDR3nt: TGTGCCAGCAGCGGAAGGGGCAGGGTGAACACTGAAGCTTTCTTT; d_gene: .; abundance: once; v_gene: TRBV9; j_gene: TRBJ1-1
CDR3aa: CASSLRAADTEAFF; CDR3nt: TGTGCCAGCAGTCTCAGGGCGGCGGACACTGAAGCTTTCTTT; d_gene: .; abundance: .; v_gene: TRBV6-1; j_gene: TRBJ1-1
CDR3aa: CASKRDGTLFYEQYF; CDR3nt: TGTGCCAGCAAAAGGGACGGGACTCTTTTCTACGAGCAGTACTTC; d_gene: .; abundance: .; v_gene: TRBV19; j_gene: TRBJ2-7
CDR3aa: CASSLVRRRRPYEQYF; CDR3nt: TGTGCCAGCAGCTTAGTTCGGCGGCGGCGGCCCTACGAGCAGTACTTC; d_gene: .; abundance: .; v_gene: TRBV11-2; j_gene: TRBJ2-7
CDR3aa: CASSQDFTIAGNTIYF; CDR3nt: TGCGCCAGCAGCCAAGATTTCACAATCGCTGGAAACACCATATATTTT; d_gene: .; abundance: .; v_gene: TRBV4-1; j_gene: TRBJ1-3
CDR3aa: CASSLGPDRAAYEQYF; CDR3nt: TGCGCCAGCAGCTTGGGTCCGGACAGGGCGGCCTACGAGCAGTACTTC; d_gene: TRBD1; abundance: .; v_gene: TRBV5-1; j_gene: TRBJ2-7
CDR3aa: CASSAGLAGVGEQFF; CDR3nt: TGTGCCAGCAGTGCGGGACTAGCGGGAGTGGGTGAGCAGTTCTTC; d_gene: TRBD2; abundance: .; v_gene: TRBV6-4; j_gene: TRBJ2-1
CDR3aa: CASSLVAERYNEQFF; CDR3nt: TGTGCCAGCAGTTTGGTAGCGGAGAGATACAATGAGCAGTTCTTC; d_gene: .; abundance: once; v_gene: TRBV6-7; j_gene: TRBJ2-1
CDR3aa: CASSVDPLAGGNEQFF; CDR3nt: TGTGCCAGCAGCGTAGACCCACTAGCGGGAGGGAACGAGCAGTTCTTC; d_gene: TRBD2; abundance: .; v_gene: TRBV9; j_gene: TRBJ2-1
CDR3aa: CASSEALGDSDYEQYF; CDR3nt: TGTGCCAGCAGTGAGGCCCTCGGGGACAGCGACTACGAGCAGTACTTC; d_gene: TRBD1; abundance: .; v_gene: TRBV6-1; j_gene: TRBJ2-7
CDR3aa: CASSLPGAVREAYEQYF; CDR3nt: TGTGCCAGCAGCCTCCCAGGTGCAGTTAGGGAGGCCTACGAGCAGTACTTC; d_gene: .; abundance: .; v_gene: TRBV7-8; j_gene: TRBJ2-7
CDR3aa: CASASGSSDTQYF; CDR3nt: TGTGCCAGCGCGAGCGGGAGTTCAGATACGCAGTATTTT; d_gene: TRBD2; abundance: .; v_gene: TRBV9; j_gene: TRBJ2-3
CDR3aa: CASSVLGAGVTPGELFF; CDR3nt: TGCGCCAGCAGTGTACTGGGGGCGGGAGTCACACCGGGGGAGCTGTTTTTT; d_gene: .; abundance: .; v_gene: TRBV10-2; j_gene: TRBJ2-2
CDR3aa: CSVQDQLNEKLFF; CDR3nt: TGCAGCGTTCAAGACCAACTAAATGAAAAACTGTTTTTT; d_gene: .; abundance: .; v_gene: TRBV29-1; j_gene: TRBJ1-4
CDR3aa: CASSVAGSSYEQYF; CDR3nt: TGTGCCAGCAGTGTAGCGGGTAGCTCCTACGAGCAGTACTTC; d_gene: TRBD2; abundance: .; v_gene: TRBV28; j_gene: TRBJ2-7
CDR3aa: CASSLSPGSAMNTEAFF; CDR3nt: TGTGCCAGCAGTTTATCCCCGGGGTCAGCAATGAACACTGAAGCTTTCTTT; d_gene: .; abundance: .; v_gene: TRBV27; j_gene: TRBJ1-1
CDR3aa: CASSQYSGKYEQYF; CDR3nt: TGTGCCAGCTCCCAATACAGCGGGAAGTACGAGCAGTACTTC; d_gene: TRBD2; abundance: .; v_gene: TRBV18; j_gene: TRBJ2-7
CDR3aa: CASSPPSEPTQYF; CDR3nt: TGTGCCAGCTCACCACCTAGTGAGCCGACCCAGTACTTC; d_gene: .; abundance: .; v_gene: TRBV18; j_gene: TRBJ2-5
CDR3aa: CASSVASQTSPSTDTQYF; CDR3nt: TGTGCCAGCAGCGTAGCTAGCCAGACTAGCCCAAGCACAGATACGCAGTATTTT; d_gene: TRBD2; abundance: .; v_gene: TRBV9; j_gene: TRBJ2-3
CDR3aa: CASRSGTGGLYEQYF; CDR3nt: TGTGCCAGCAGATCCGGGACAGGGGGCCTCTACGAGCAGTACTTC; d_gene: TRBD1; abundance: .; v_gene: TRBV28; j_gene: TRBJ2-7
CDR3aa: CASSLGQGKETQYF; CDR3nt: TGCGCCAGCAGCTTGGGACAGGGCAAGGAGACCCAGTACTTC; d_gene: TRBD1; abundance: .; v_gene: TRBV5-1; j_gene: TRBJ2-5
CDR3aa: CASSPRSSGSTDTQYF; CDR3nt: TGTGCCAGCTCACCACGGTCTAGCGGGAGCACAGATACGCAGTATTTT; d_gene: TRBD2; abundance: .; v_gene: TRBV18; j_gene: TRBJ2-3
CDR3aa: CASIGISGSADTQYF; CDR3nt: TGTGCCAGCATTGGGATTAGCGGGAGCGCAGATACGCAGTATTTT; d_gene: TRBD2; abundance: .; v_gene: TRBV28; j_gene: TRBJ2-3
CDR3aa: CASSLGRGTQYF; CDR3nt: TGTGCCAGCAGCTTAGGAAGGGGGACCCAGTACTTC; d_gene: .; abundance: few; v_gene: TRBV7-7; j_gene: TRBJ2-5
CDR3aa: CASSLYGTGNEKLFF; CDR3nt: TGCGCCAGCAGCTTGTACGGGACAGGCAATGAAAAACTGTTTTTT; d_gene: TRBD1; abundance: .; v_gene: TRBV5-1; j_gene: TRBJ1-4
CDR3aa: CASSQAGGSYNEQFF; CDR3nt: TGCGCCAGCAGCCAAGCAGGGGGCTCCTACAATGAGCAGTTCTTC; d_gene: TRBD1; abundance: once; v_gene: TRBV10-1; j_gene: TRBJ2-1
CDR3aa: CASSVGAGAGETQYF; CDR3nt: TGTGCCAGCAGCGTTGGAGCGGGAGCTGGGGAGACCCAGTACTTC; d_gene: TRBD2; abundance: .; v_gene: TRBV9; j_gene: TRBJ2-5
CDR3aa: CASRGIASCSYEQYF; CDR3nt: TGTGCCAGCAGAGGTATAGCATCCTGCTCCTACGAGCAGTACTTC; d_gene: .; abundance: .; v_gene: TRBV6-1; j_gene: TRBJ2-7
CDR3aa: CASSLSLGQGFYEQYF; CDR3nt: TGTGCCAGCAGCTTATCTCTAGGACAGGGATTTTACGAGCAGTACTTC; d_gene: TRBD1; abundance: .; v_gene: TRBV7-9; j_gene: TRBJ2-7
CDR3aa: CASSLLVHATNEQYF; CDR3nt: TGTGCCAGCAGTTTATTAGTACACGCAACTAACGAGCAGTACTTC; d_gene: .; abundance: .; v_gene: TRBV27; j_gene: TRBJ2-7